The rows below give T cell receptor beta chains drawn from one sample of a study of cytomegalovirus exposure and HLA in healthy donors. Assay: immunoSEQ multiplex PCR; the TCRdb copy retains only in-frame clones and omits some. The repertoire has tens of thousands of clones, 75% to 80% of them found once; the top ten carry 4.6%. The sample was PBMCs. Receptors originate from a woman between 40 and 55 years old in good health and CMV-seropositive. The CDR3 runs from the conserved cysteine through the conserved F or W. The order of the fields is clone size, D gene, V gene, J gene, CDR3 protein, CDR3 DNA. D genes are given only for firm matches. Rows may omit the clone size; those that give it use once, few, many or a size class.

clone_size: once
d_call: -
v_call: TRBV30
j_call: TRBJ1-1
cdr3_aa: CAWSFTGNTEAFF
cdr3_nt: TGTGCCTGGAGCTTTACGGGGAACACTGAAGCTTTCTTT

clone_size: -
d_call: TRBD2
v_call: TRBV13
j_call: TRBJ2-7
cdr3_aa: CASSLVSSGYYEQYF
cdr3_nt: TGTGCCAGCAGCTTAGTATCTAGCGGTTACTACGAGCAGTACTTC

clone_size: -
d_call: -
v_call: TRBV19
j_call: TRBJ1-5
cdr3_aa: CASSIGQVFDQPQHF
cdr3_nt: TGTGCCAGTAGTATAGGACAGGTTTTTGATCAGCCCCAGCATTTT

clone_size: -
d_call: TRBD2
v_call: TRBV13
j_call: TRBJ2-3
cdr3_aa: CASSPTSGTADTQYF
cdr3_nt: TGTGCCAGCAGCCCGACTAGCGGGACAGCAGATACGCAGTATTTT

clone_size: -
d_call: -
v_call: TRBV2
j_call: TRBJ2-1
cdr3_aa: CASSELEGGIHEQFF
cdr3_nt: TGTGCCAGCAGCGAGCTAGAGGGGGGGATTCATGAGCAGTTCTTC

clone_size: -
d_call: TRBD2
v_call: TRBV4-3
j_call: TRBJ2-3
cdr3_aa: CASSQEDRWLAGGSDTQYF
cdr3_nt: TGCGCCAGCAGCCAAGAAGACCGATGGCTAGCGGGAGGATCAGATACGCAGTATTTT

clone_size: -
d_call: TRBD1
v_call: TRBV5-8
j_call: TRBJ2-5
cdr3_aa: CASSFGQGAVSETQYF
cdr3_nt: TGTGCCAGCAGCTTCGGACAGGGGGCCGTGTCTGAGACCCAGTACTTC

clone_size: -
d_call: TRBD1
v_call: TRBV5-6
j_call: TRBJ2-7
cdr3_aa: CASSSPTGDEQYF
cdr3_nt: TGTGCCAGCAGCTCCCCGACAGGGGACGAGCAGTACTTC

clone_size: few
d_call: TRBD1
v_call: TRBV6-6
j_call: TRBJ2-7
cdr3_aa: CATRGTGDDEQYF
cdr3_nt: TGTGCCACCCGGGGGACAGGGGACGACGAGCAGTACTTC

clone_size: -
d_call: TRBD2
v_call: TRBV6-1
j_call: TRBJ2-3
cdr3_aa: CASSVTSGSGGTDTQYF
cdr3_nt: TGTGCCAGCAGTGTAACTAGCGGGAGCGGAGGTACAGATACGCAGTATTTT

clone_size: -
d_call: TRBD2
v_call: TRBV2
j_call: TRBJ2-3
cdr3_aa: CASLSLAGTTDTQYF
cdr3_nt: TGTGCCAGCCTTTCGCTAGCGGGGACCACAGATACGCAGTATTTT

clone_size: -
d_call: TRBD1
v_call: TRBV27
j_call: TRBJ1-2
cdr3_aa: CASSSDGQGADGYTF
cdr3_nt: TGTGCCAGCAGTTCTGACGGACAGGGGGCAGATGGCTACACCTTC

clone_size: -
d_call: -
v_call: TRBV7-3
j_call: TRBJ2-3
cdr3_aa: CASSGEGVRQYF
cdr3_nt: TGTGCCAGCAGCGGAGAGGGAGTGAGGCAGTATTTT

clone_size: once
d_call: -
v_call: TRBV4-3
j_call: TRBJ2-5
cdr3_aa: CASSRGSGSQETQYF
cdr3_nt: TGCGCCAGCAGCCGAGGAAGTGGCAGCCAAGAGACCCAGTACTTC

clone_size: once
d_call: TRBD1
v_call: TRBV7-2
j_call: TRBJ2-5
cdr3_aa: CASSPGTGGYETQYF
cdr3_nt: TGTGCCAGCAGCCCTGGGACAGGGGGTTACGAGACCCAGTACTTC

clone_size: few
d_call: -
v_call: TRBV11-3
j_call: TRBJ1-2
cdr3_aa: CASSLGLDTPNYGYTF
cdr3_nt: TGTGCCAGCAGCTTAGGATTAGACACGCCGAACTATGGCTACACCTTC

clone_size: medium-sized
d_call: TRBD2
v_call: TRBV27
j_call: TRBJ2-7
cdr3_aa: CASSRELAGAHEQYF
cdr3_nt: TGTGCCAGCAGCCGAGAGTTAGCGGGAGCTCACGAGCAGTACTTC

clone_size: once
d_call: -
v_call: TRBV18
j_call: TRBJ2-7
cdr3_aa: CASSPGLRDEQYF
cdr3_nt: TGTGCCAGCTCACCGGGGCTTAGGGACGAGCAGTACTTC

clone_size: few
d_call: -
v_call: TRBV5-4
j_call: TRBJ2-7
cdr3_aa: CASSLGQDTNAYEQYF
cdr3_nt: TGTGCCAGCAGCTTGGGGCAAGACACGAACGCCTACGAGCAGTACTTC

clone_size: -
d_call: -
v_call: TRBV28
j_call: TRBJ2-5
cdr3_aa: CASSLPSQETQYF
cdr3_nt: TGTGCCAGCAGTTTACCCAGCCAAGAGACCCAGTACTTC

clone_size: -
d_call: -
v_call: TRBV25-1
j_call: TRBJ1-3
cdr3_aa: CASSDLSGNSGNTIYF
cdr3_nt: TGCGCCAGCAGTGACCTATCAGGAAACTCTGGAAACACCATATATTTT

clone_size: -
d_call: TRBD1
v_call: TRBV2
j_call: TRBJ1-5
cdr3_aa: CASRPGQGARSNQPQHF
cdr3_nt: TGTGCCAGCAGACCGGGACAGGGGGCTCGTAGCAATCAGCCCCAGCATTTT

clone_size: -
d_call: -
v_call: TRBV18
j_call: TRBJ2-7
cdr3_aa: CASSPGVGRYEQYF
cdr3_nt: TGTGCCAGCTCACCAGGCGTGGGGCGATACGAGCAGTACTTC

clone_size: -
d_call: TRBD1
v_call: TRBV7-9
j_call: TRBJ2-1
cdr3_aa: CASSPTGAHYHEQFF
cdr3_nt: TGTGCCAGCAGCCCGACAGGGGCCCACTACCATGAGCAGTTCTTC

clone_size: -
d_call: TRBD2
v_call: TRBV5-4
j_call: TRBJ2-3
cdr3_aa: CASSSLLAGVTDTQYF
cdr3_nt: TGTGCCAGCAGCTCGCTTCTAGCGGGAGTGACAGATACGCAGTATTTT

clone_size: -
d_call: -
v_call: TRBV11-2
j_call: TRBJ2-6
cdr3_aa: CASSPIMSIAGANVLTF
cdr3_nt: TGTGCCAGCAGCCCAATAATGAGCATCGCTGGGGCCAACGTCCTGACTTTC

clone_size: -
d_call: TRBD2
v_call: TRBV9
j_call: TRBJ2-2
cdr3_aa: CASSVVLAGLNTGELFF
cdr3_nt: TGTGCCAGCAGCGTAGTTTTAGCGGGGTTGAACACCGGGGAGCTGTTTTTT

clone_size: -
d_call: TRBD2
v_call: TRBV6-6
j_call: TRBJ2-1
cdr3_aa: CASSYPLAGGNEQFF
cdr3_nt: TGTGCCAGCAGTTACCCCCTAGCGGGAGGCAATGAGCAGTTCTTC

clone_size: -
d_call: TRBD2
v_call: TRBV5-4
j_call: TRBJ2-7
cdr3_aa: CASSLAGLAGAREQYF
cdr3_nt: TGTGCCAGCAGCTTGGCGGGACTAGCGGGTGCCCGCGAGCAGTACTTC

clone_size: -
d_call: -
v_call: TRBV7-2
j_call: TRBJ2-7
cdr3_aa: CASSSSSSSYEQYF
cdr3_nt: TGTGCCAGCAGCTCGTCTTCTAGCTCCTACGAGCAGTACTTC

clone_size: -
d_call: TRBD1
v_call: TRBV10-3
j_call: TRBJ2-3
cdr3_aa: CAISEGQGVTDTQYF
cdr3_nt: TGTGCCATCAGTGAGGGACAGGGGGTCACAGATACGCAGTATTTT

clone_size: -
d_call: -
v_call: TRBV19
j_call: TRBJ1-5
cdr3_aa: CASSIQGSNQPQHF
cdr3_nt: TGTGCCAGTAGTATACAGGGAAGCAATCAGCCCCAGCATTTT

clone_size: -
d_call: -
v_call: TRBV4-3
j_call: TRBJ1-2
cdr3_aa: CASSHGGAQGYTF
cdr3_nt: TGCGCCAGCAGCCACGGTGGGGCGCAGGGCTACACCTTC

clone_size: -
d_call: -
v_call: TRBV6-5
j_call: TRBJ1-2
cdr3_aa: CASSPPGREYGYTF
cdr3_nt: TGTGCCAGCAGTCCCCCAGGGAGGGAGTATGGCTACACCTTC

clone_size: -
d_call: -
v_call: TRBV28
j_call: TRBJ2-7
cdr3_aa: CASSSTGRGFAYEQYF
cdr3_nt: TGTGCCAGCAGTTCAACGGGCAGGGGCTTTGCCTACGAGCAGTACTTC

clone_size: -
d_call: -
v_call: TRBV6-6
j_call: TRBJ1-1
cdr3_aa: CASSYQSGEGAFF
cdr3_nt: TGTGCCAGCAGTTACCAATCAGGTGAAGGAGCTTTCTTT

clone_size: -
d_call: -
v_call: TRBV7-3
j_call: TRBJ2-7
cdr3_aa: CASSGGAVHEQYF
cdr3_nt: TGTGCCAGCAGCGGGGGGGCAGTCCACGAGCAGTACTTC

clone_size: once
d_call: TRBD2
v_call: TRBV18
j_call: TRBJ2-1
cdr3_aa: CASSPGIAGINNEQFF
cdr3_nt: TGTGCCAGCTCCCCGGGGATAGCGGGGATTAACAATGAGCAGTTCTTC

clone_size: -
d_call: -
v_call: TRBV6-5
j_call: TRBJ1-1
cdr3_aa: CASSGPTGLNTEAFF
cdr3_nt: TGTGCCAGCAGTGGTCCTACCGGTCTGAACACTGAAGCTTTCTTT

clone_size: once
d_call: -
v_call: TRBV6-6
j_call: TRBJ2-7
cdr3_aa: CASSYGQSYEQYF
cdr3_nt: TGTGCCAGCAGTTACGGCCAGTCCTACGAGCAGTACTTC

clone_size: -
d_call: -
v_call: TRBV7-2
j_call: TRBJ2-1
cdr3_aa: CASSPDSDSYNEQFF
cdr3_nt: TGTGCCAGCAGCCCAGACAGCGACTCCTACAATGAGCAGTTCTTC

clone_size: -
d_call: TRBD2
v_call: TRBV7-9
j_call: TRBJ2-1
cdr3_aa: CASRPSREGVNEQFF
cdr3_nt: TGTGCCAGCAGACCCTCGCGGGAGGGCGTAAATGAGCAGTTCTTC

clone_size: once
d_call: TRBD2
v_call: TRBV2
j_call: TRBJ2-7
cdr3_aa: CASNYATSGSQQYF
cdr3_nt: TGTGCCAGCAACTACGCGACTAGCGGGAGCCAGCAGTACTTC

clone_size: once
d_call: -
v_call: TRBV21-1
j_call: TRBJ2-6
cdr3_aa: CARETSGRAGANVLTF
cdr3_nt: TGTGCCAGAGAGACTAGCGGGAGAGCAGGGGCCAACGTCCTGACTTTC

clone_size: -
d_call: -
v_call: TRBV18
j_call: TRBJ1-4
cdr3_aa: CASSRSERANEKLFF
cdr3_nt: TGTGCCAGCTCACGAAGTGAGAGGGCTAATGAAAAACTGTTTTTT

clone_size: -
d_call: TRBD2
v_call: TRBV28
j_call: TRBJ2-7
cdr3_aa: CASGLAGGSTYEQYF
cdr3_nt: TGTGCCAGCGGACTTGCCGGGGGGTCCACCTACGAGCAGTACTTC

clone_size: few
d_call: TRBD1
v_call: TRBV7-9
j_call: TRBJ2-7
cdr3_aa: CASSIGQGSEQYF
cdr3_nt: TGTGCCAGCAGCATCGGACAGGGAAGCGAGCAGTACTTC

clone_size: -
d_call: -
v_call: TRBV27
j_call: TRBJ2-7
cdr3_aa: CASSLGGSYEQYF
cdr3_nt: TGTGCCAGCAGTTTAGGAGGGTCCTACGAGCAGTACTTC

clone_size: once
d_call: TRBD1
v_call: TRBV29-1
j_call: TRBJ2-3
cdr3_aa: CSATDRDRVSTDTQYF
cdr3_nt: TGCAGCGCCACTGACCGGGACAGGGTGAGCACAGATACGCAGTATTTT

clone_size: few
d_call: TRBD1
v_call: TRBV4-1
j_call: TRBJ2-7
cdr3_aa: CASSQDRGPLPVF
cdr3_nt: TGCGCCAGCAGCCAAGACAGGGGGCCGCTCCCGGTTTTC

clone_size: -
d_call: TRBD1
v_call: TRBV30
j_call: TRBJ2-1
cdr3_aa: CAWSAGQGAYNEQFF
cdr3_nt: TGTGCCTGGAGTGCGGGACAGGGTGCCTACAATGAGCAGTTCTTC

clone_size: -
d_call: TRBD2
v_call: TRBV19
j_call: TRBJ2-7
cdr3_aa: CASSMYAGDYEQYF
cdr3_nt: TGTGCCAGTAGTATGTATGCGGGAGACTACGAGCAGTACTTC

clone_size: -
d_call: -
v_call: TRBV7-3
j_call: TRBJ2-1
cdr3_aa: CASSLTWANEQFF
cdr3_nt: TGTGCCAGCAGCTTAACCTGGGCCAATGAGCAGTTCTTC